The clone carrying this T cell receptor beta chain was seen only once. Its antigen is currently unknown. This sample is drawn from a study of vaccination effects on CD4 cells after COVID-19. Notes on the study in general: In healthy vaccinees, only 1 of 255 vaccine-induced clones cross-reacted with common cold coronaviruses.

Repertoires were generated with immunoSEQ multiplex PCR, while TCRdb's copy carries only in-frame clones and drops some. Of 40,000 to 45,000 clones in the sample, more than 60% are singletons; the top ten hold 20% to 30%. The germline V gene encodes CDR1 SGHRS and CDR2 YFSETQ. Trimming left V 0 bases short and J 1 base short, with 8 bases between. The CDR3 loop spans 14 amino acids. Using viral peptide pools, the ViraFEST assay grew out antigen-specific CD4+ T cells prior to sequencing. It was after roughly 11 days of culture that CD4+ T cells were isolated. Testing of the vaccine recipients showed negative nucleocapsid antibodies and no prior SARS-CoV-2 infection.

The rearrangement joins TRBV5-1 to TRBJ2-7; D remains unclear. The material sequenced was CD4+ T cells from PBMCs cultured with HCoV-OC43 spike peptides, taken before COVID-19 vaccination. Indicated subset: HCoV-OC43 spike overlapping peptide pool stimulation. The clonotype was recovered from a human donor who received a COVID-19 vaccine. The CDR3 sequence is CASSLAAESYEQYF. The CDR3 nucleotides are TGCGCCAGCAGCTTGGCCGCCGAATCCTACGAGCAGTACTTC. Full variable domain (rest looked up from reference TRBV5-1 and TRBJ2-7): KAGVTQTPRYLIKTRGQQVTLSCSPISGHRSVSWYQQTPGQGLQFLFEYFSETQRNKGNFPGRFSGRQFSNSRSEMNVSTLELGDSALYLCASSLAAESYEQYFGPGTRLTVT.